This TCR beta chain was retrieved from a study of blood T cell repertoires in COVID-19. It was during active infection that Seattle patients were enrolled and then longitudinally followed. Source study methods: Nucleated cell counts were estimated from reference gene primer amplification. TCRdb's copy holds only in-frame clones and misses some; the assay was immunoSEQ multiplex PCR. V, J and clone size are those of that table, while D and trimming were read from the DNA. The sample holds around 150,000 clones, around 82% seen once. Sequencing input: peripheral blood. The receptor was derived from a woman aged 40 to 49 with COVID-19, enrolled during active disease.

In DNA, the CDR3 is TGTGCCTGGAGTGTAACCGGGTTAGGGCAGTACTTC. It yields the protein CAWSVTGLGQYF. V usage is TRBV30 and J usage is TRBJ2-7; the D is unclear. The CDR3 sequence is 12 residues long. The V and J ends lost 0 bases and 9 bases respectively, with 12 bases between them. CDR1 GTSNPN and CDR2 SVGIG come from the germline V gene (reference sequence).